A selection of T cell receptor beta chains follows, all from one sample in a study of neurological immune-mediated disorders. TCRdb called the 5' RACE reads again in MiXCR, with one record for every CDR3 protein. The sample yields tens of thousands of distinct CDR3 sequences, 4.5% seen once. The specimen was PBMCs. All receptors come from a man younger than 40 with multiple sclerosis. CDR3s include the opening cysteine and the closing phenylalanine or tryptophan. Fields, in order: D gene, V gene, J gene, clone size, CDR3 protein, CDR3 DNA. A D gene is named only where the DNA matches it firmly. A row's size may be missing; if present it is once, few, many or a size class.

>NA|TRBV20-1|TRBJ2-3|many
CSARDRRLASGGDTQYF
TGCAGTGCTAGAGATAGGCGGCTAGCATCAGGAGGAGATACGCAGTATTTT
>NA|TRBV29-1|TRBJ2-7|many
CSVVRSYEQYF
TGCAGCGTTGTCAGATCCTACGAGCAGTACTTC
>TRBD1|TRBV6-6|TRBJ2-5|many
CASSRTGTQETQYF
TGTGCCAGCAGCCGGACAGGGACCCAAGAGACCCAGTACTTC
>NA|TRBV6-5|TRBJ1-1|few
CASRTNVRAFF
TGTGCCAGCAGGACGAACGTGAGAGCTTTCTTT
>NA|TRBV24-1|TRBJ2-3|few
CATSVSTDTQYF
TGTGCCACCAGTGTATCAACAGATACGCAGTATTTT
>NA|TRBV5-1|TRBJ2-3|few
CASSLERGHTDTQYF
TGCGCCAGCAGCTTGGAGAGGGGTCACACAGATACGCAGTATTTT
>TRBD1|TRBV5-5|TRBJ1-2|many
CASSSTGTGSTYGYTF
TGTGCCAGCAGCTCCACCGGGACAGGGAGTACCTATGGCTACACCTTC
>NA|TRBV29-1|TRBJ1-6|few
CTPRCKRAPLNF
TGCACCCCTCGGTGTAAGAGGGCACCCCTCAACTTT
>NA|TRBV6-5|TRBJ1-5|few
CASSYSSRGNQPQHF
TGTGCCAGCAGTTACTCGAGTAGAGGCAATCAGCCCCAGCATTTT
>NA|TRBV4-2|TRBJ1-1|many
CASSQGVELGTEAFF
TGTGCCAGCAGCCAAGGCGTGGAGTTGGGCACTGAAGCTTTCTTT
>NA|TRBV2|TRBJ1-5|few
CASSKGLQPQNF
TGTGCCAGCAGTAAGGGTCTTCAGCCCCAGAATTTT
>TRBD2|TRBV29-1|TRBJ2-2|many
CSVSGGGNTGELFF
TGCAGCGTTAGCGGCGGGGGGAACACCGGGGAGCTGTTTTTT
>NA|TRBV20-1|TRBJ1-1|few
CSARDKLSDFRGGAFF
TGCAGTGCTAGAGATAAACTATCGGATTTCAGGGGTGGAGCTTTCTTT
>NA|TRBV5-1|TRBJ1-1|many
CASSGGDTNTEAFF
TGCGCCAGCAGCGGGGGGGACACGAACACTGAAGCTTTCTTT
>NA|TRBV29-1|TRBJ2-3|many
CSVAPELDTQYF
TGCAGCGTCGCTCCCGAGCTTGATACGCAGTATTTT
>NA|TRBV7-8|TRBJ2-1|many
CASSPLGGTGHNEQFF
TGTGCCAGCAGCCCACTGGGCGGCACGGGTCACAATGAGCAGTTCTTC
>NA|TRBV7-9|TRBJ1-2|NA
CASTPAGGHYGYTF
TGTGCCAGCACCCCAGCGGGGGGGCACTATGGCTACACCTTC
>TRBD1|TRBV6-5|TRBJ1-1|few
CASSLNRGPTEAFF
TGTGCCAGCAGTCTCAACAGGGGGCCCACTGAAGCTTTCTTT
>NA|TRBV6-5|TRBJ2-2|many
CASRSNTGELFF
TGTGCCAGCAGATCCAACACCGGGGAGCTGTTTTTT
>TRBD1|TRBV20-1|TRBJ2-3|many
CSASRADRAVDTQYF
TGCAGTGCTAGTCGGGCGGACAGGGCAGTAGATACGCAGTATTTT
>NA|TRBV29-1|TRBJ2-1|many
CSVEDLLRPYNEQFF
TGCAGCGTTGAAGATCTGTTGCGGCCGTACAATGAGCAGTTCTTC
>NA|TRBV4-1|TRBJ1-2|many
CASSQAFDQSYGYTF
TGCGCCAGCAGCCAAGCGTTCGACCAGTCCTATGGCTACACCTTC
>NA|TRBV29-1|TRBJ1-2|few
CSVASSGGYGYTF
TGCAGCGTGGCGTCCTCTGGTGGCTATGGCTACACCTTC
>NA|TRBV7-3|TRBJ1-1|NA
CASSPEMNTEAFF
TGTGCCAGCAGCCCGGAGATGAACACTGAAGCTTTCTTT
>NA|TRBV29-1|TRBJ1-1|many
CSVERDGKNTEAFF
TGCAGCGTTGAAAGGGACGGTAAGAACACTGAAGCTTTCTTT
>NA|TRBV4-1|TRBJ1-4|many
CASSLRDVTNEKLFF
TGCGCCAGCAGCCTTAGGGACGTAACTAATGAAAAACTGTTTTTT
>NA|TRBV10-3|TRBJ2-1|many
CAISVFSDGNSYNEQFF
TGTGCCATCAGTGTATTTAGTGACGGTAACTCCTACAATGAGCAGTTCTTC
>NA|TRBV27|TRBJ1-5|many
CASSGGVGQPQHF
TGTGCCAGCAGTGGGGGGGTAGGTCAGCCCCAGCATTTT
>NA|TRBV5-1|TRBJ1-1|many
CASSLDNLQVNTEAFF
TGCGCCAGCAGCTTGGACAACTTACAGGTGAACACTGAAGCTTTCTTT
>NA|TRBV12-3/TRBV12-4|TRBJ2-6|many
CASIKGNRAGANVLTF
TGTGCCAGCATTAAGGGGAATCGAGCTGGGGCCAACGTCCTGACTTTC
>NA|TRBV24-1|TRBJ1-2|many
CATSDFSVDYGYTF
TGTGCCACCAGTGATTTCTCCGTTGACTATGGCTACACCTTC
>NA|TRBV10-3|TRBJ1-2|NA
CASHEGHVYGYTF
TGTGCCAGTCACGAGGGCCACGTCTATGGCTACACCTTC
>TRBD1|TRBV9|TRBJ2-3|many
CASSAQGRDTQYF
TGTGCCAGCAGCGCACAGGGGAGAGATACGCAGTATTTT
>NA|TRBV5-1|TRBJ1-1|many
CASSLAPWGTEAFF
TGCGCCAGCAGCTTGGCCCCATGGGGCACTGAAGCTTTCTTT
>TRBD1|TRBV12-3/TRBV12-4|TRBJ2-2|many
CASRGTGQGITGELFF
TGTGCCAGCAGGGGTACAGGACAGGGGATAACCGGGGAGCTGTTTTTT
>NA|TRBV7-9|TRBJ2-6|many
CASSRGGANVLTF
TGTGCCAGCAGCCGTGGTGGGGCCAACGTCCTGACTTTC
>NA|TRBV5-1|TRBJ2-3|many
CASSLAGVSTQYF
TGCGCCAGCAGCTTGGCCGGAGTGAGTACGCAGTATTTT
>NA|TRBV5-1|TRBJ2-2|medium-sized
CASEADGAGTGELFF
TGCGCCAGCGAAGCGGACGGGGCGGGGACCGGGGAGCTGTTTTTT
>NA|TRBV3-1|TRBJ2-7|many
CASSQDGGFYEQYF
TGTGCCAGCAGCCAAGACGGAGGGTTCTACGAGCAGTACTTC
>TRBD1|TRBV3-1|TRBJ1-5|few
CASSPGTGAGYSNQPQHF
TGTGCCAGCAGCCCAGGGACAGGGGCCGGTTATAGCAATCAGCCCCAGCATTTT
>NA|TRBV5-6|TRBJ2-1|many
CASSAARARPDNEQFF
TGTGCCAGCAGCGCAGCCCGGGCCAGGCCAGACAATGAGCAGTTCTTC
>NA|TRBV6-6|TRBJ1-4|many
CASSYSMPYEKLFF
TGTGCCAGCAGTTACTCAATGCCTTATGAAAAACTGTTTTTT
>NA|TRBV29-1|TRBJ1-2|many
CSVETSRVYGYTF
TGCAGCGTTGAAACATCCAGGGTCTATGGCTACACCTTC
>TRBD1|TRBV5-1|TRBJ1-1|NA
CASSGGTGPSMNTEAFF
TGCGCCAGCAGCGGCGGGACAGGGCCTTCCATGAACACTGAAGCTTTCTTT
>NA|TRBV3-1|TRBJ2-1|many
CASSQDRGVGDEQFF
TGTGCCAGCAGCCAAGACAGGGGGGTCGGAGATGAGCAGTTCTTC
>TRBD1|TRBV20-1|TRBJ2-1|many
CSAGRDRILGEQFF
TGCAGTGCTGGCCGGGACAGGATATTGGGGGAGCAGTTCTTC
>NA|TRBV5-1|TRBJ1-1|many
CASSLAGGNTEAFF
TGCGCCAGCAGCTTGGCCGGGGGGAACACTGAAGCTTTCTTT
>NA|TRBV4-1|TRBJ1-1|many
CASSQASQAPGAEAFF
TGCGCCAGCAGCCAAGCTTCACAGGCCCCGGGTGCTGAAGCTTTCTTT